These 6 T cell receptor beta chains share one sample of origin, sequenced in a study of blood T cell repertoires in COVID-19. Using immunoSEQ multiplex PCR, the repertoire was profiled, and TCRdb retains in-frame clones only, with some absent. The sample holds more than 250,000 clones, 87% seen once. Sequencing was done on a sample of peripheral blood. These receptors originate from a man in his fifties or sixties with active or convalescent COVID-19.

This clone was seen just once. This chain joins TRBV19 and TRBJ2-3; the D gene is possibly TRBD2 (6 bases). Trimming pared 3 bases from V and 0 bases from J, leaving 13 bases between. CDR1 and CDR2 from the germline V gene are LNHDA and SQIVND (reference sequence). This CDR3 region has 16 residues. CDR3: CASSMALALSTDTQYF. In DNA form, the CDR3 reads TGTGCCAGTAGTATGGCACTAGCACTTAGCACAGATACGCAGTATTTT.

The CDR3 coding sequence is TGTGCCAGCAGCGTAGCAGGGGGTGGATTCACCGGGGAGCTGTTTTTT. Amino acid sequence: CASSVAGGGFTGELFF. V gene TRBV9 combines with J gene TRBJ2-2; 7 positions match TRBD1. The germline V gene has CDR1 SGDLS and CDR2 YYNGEE. This CDR3 comprises 16 residues. V shed 0 bases and J 4 bases; nucleotides not matched to a gene: 6.

Only one count was recorded for this clone. V is TRBV30 and J is TRBJ1-2, with TRBD1 identical over 7 bases. J was trimmed by 0 bases and V by 3 bases; bases with no gene match: 13. The CDR3 loop spans 17 amino acids. Germline V gene data show CDR1 as GTSNPN and CDR2 as SVGIG (reference sequence). CDR3 in DNA: TGTGCCTGGAGGACACCGACAGGGTCATTAGCTAACTATGGCTACACCTTC. This translates into CAWRTPTGSLANYGYTF.

The V gene is TRBV5-4, the J gene TRBJ2-3; possibly TRBD2 for D (5 bases). The CDR3 spans 16 residues. Germline loops: CDR1 SGHNT, CDR2 YYREEE (reference sequence). Trimming removed 0 bases at V and 2 bases at J, with 13 bases between. The CDR3 sequence: CASSLGGVRDTDTQYF. CDR3 nucleotides: TGTGCCAGCAGCTTGGGTGGGGTACGGGACACAGATACGCAGTATTTT.

The rearrangement links TRBV2 to TRBJ2-1; 9 nucleotides line up with TRBD1. Germline CDR1 is SNHLY and CDR2 is FYNNEI. The V gene end was trimmed by 5 bases and the J gene end by 7 bases; junction bases not matched to a gene: 6. The CDR3 is made up of 14 amino acids. For the CDR3, the DNA is TGTGCCAGCAGTACAGGGGGCCTCGGGAATGAGCAGTTCTTC. Translation: CASSTGGLGNEQFF.

The J gene is TRBJ1-2, the V gene TRBV18; TRBD1 matches at 7 bases. This CDR3 has 13 residues. Germline V gene data show CDR1 as KGHSH and CDR2 as LQKENI. J lost 7 bases, V lost 0 bases, and 2 bases had no gene match. CDR3 in amino acids: CASSPPDRPGYTF. The DNA for the CDR3 is TGTGCCAGCTCACCACCGGACAGGCCTGGCTACACCTTC.